A selection of T cell receptor beta chains follows, all from one sample in a study of cytomegalovirus exposure and HLA in healthy donors. The data were produced by immunoSEQ multiplex PCR, yet TCRdb's version contains in-frame clones alone and is incomplete. The table has some 140,000 clones, more than 70% seen once; the top ten hold roughly 1.2%. Sequences were obtained from PBMCs. Receptor source: a male donor in good health and CMV-seropositive. Each CDR3 is given with its conserved first and last residue. The D gene is left open where the match is weak. Clone size is given for some rows only: seen once, a few or many times, or a class if the clone is expanded.

TRBJ1-1 | . | . | TRBV4-2 | TGTGCCAGCAGCCAACCCCTCGCAGGGGTAATTAGTACTGAAGCTTTCTTT | CASSQPLAGVISTEAFF
TRBJ2-1 | . | . | TRBV29-1 | TGCAGCGTTGAAGACCCCGACAGGAGCTCCTACAATGAGCAGTTCTTC | CSVEDPDRSSYNEQFF
TRBJ2-1 | TRBD2 | . | TRBV7-9 | TGTGCCAGCAGCTTGGGGACTAGCGGTTACAATGAGCAGTTCTTC | CASSLGTSGYNEQFF
TRBJ2-7 | TRBD2 | . | TRBV9 | TGTGCCAGCAGCGTAGGAGCGGGAGAGAGCGAGCAGTACTTC | CASSVGAGESEQYF
TRBJ2-1 | . | . | TRBV7-6 | TGTGCCAGCAGCCCCCCTAGCGACTACAATGAGCAGTTCTTC | CASSPPSDYNEQFF
TRBJ1-5 | . | . | TRBV5-8 | TGTGCCAGCAGTTCTGCAGGAAGTCTTTCGGGGGATCAGCCCCAGCATTTT | CASSSAGSLSGDQPQHF
TRBJ2-7 | TRBD1 | few | TRBV7-4 | TGTGCCAGCAGCTTACGGGGGACAGGGGGCTACGAGCAGTACTTC | CASSLRGTGGYEQYF
TRBJ2-2 | TRBD2 | . | TRBV4-2 | TGTGCCAGCAGCCAAGGCGGGCTAGCGGACTTTTGGAACACCGGGGAGCTGTTTTTT | CASSQGGLADFWNTGELFF
TRBJ1-1 | TRBD1 | . | TRBV5-4 | TGTGCCAGCAGCTTTTTACAGGGGGGTGAAGCTTTCTTT | CASSFLQGGEAFF
TRBJ2-7 | . | . | TRBV21-1 | TGTGCCAGCGAAGGGACAGGACTCTACGAGCAGTACTTC | CASEGTGLYEQYF
TRBJ2-3 | TRBD2 | . | TRBV11-3 | TGTGCCAGCAGCTTTGGGACTAGCGGGATTGATACGCAGTATTTT | CASSFGTSGIDTQYF
TRBJ2-7 | TRBD1 | few | TRBV5-4 | TGTGCCAGCAGCCCCGGGACAGCCCACGAGCAGTACTTC | CASSPGTAHEQYF
TRBJ2-1 | TRBD2 | . | TRBV29-1 | TGCAGCGTTGAGGGGACTACGGCCTACAATGAGCAGTTCTTC | CSVEGTTAYNEQFF
TRBJ2-2 | TRBD2 | . | TRBV10-3 | TGTGCCATCAGGCCCTCGCGGGAGCACGGGGAGCTGTTTTTT | CAIRPSREHGELFF
TRBJ1-6 | . | . | TRBV6-4 | TGTGCCAGCAGTGCCAACCCGGGACACCATAATTCACCCCTCCACTTT | CASSANPGHHNSPLHF
TRBJ2-1 | TRBD2 | . | TRBV30 | TGTGCCTGGAGTATAAGCGGGAGATGGAATGAGCAGTTCTTC | CAWSISGRWNEQFF
TRBJ2-3 | TRBD2 | . | TRBV7-8 | TGTGCCAGCAGCTTAGCTGGGACTAGATGGTATACGCAGTATTTT | CASSLAGTRWYTQYF
TRBJ2-2 | TRBD2 | . | TRBV19 | TGTGCCAGTAGCAGTACTCTCATTAGCGGGAGGGCCGCCGGGGAGCTGTTTTTT | CASSSTLISGRAAGELFF
TRBJ2-6 | TRBD2 | once | TRBV18 | TGTGCCAGCTCACCCTGGGGGACTAGCGGGAACTCTGGGGCCAACGTCCTGACTTTC | CASSPWGTSGNSGANVLTF
TRBJ2-2 | TRBD1 | few | TRBV2 | TGTGCCAGCAGGATAGACAGGGGGCAAAGGGTCACCGGGGAGCTGTTTTTT | CASRIDRGQRVTGELFF
TRBJ2-3 | . | . | TRBV2 | TGTGCCAGCAGTGGGGACAGCGGGTGGGATACGCAGTATTTT | CASSGDSGWDTQYF
TRBJ2-2 | . | . | TRBV7-3 | TGTGCCAGCAGCTTACGTGGAGACGGGGAGCTGTTTTTT | CASSLRGDGELFF
TRBJ1-2 | TRBD1 | . | TRBV4-1 | TGCGCCAGCAGCCAAGCCTATCGGGACAGGGGGAACTATGGCTACACCTTC | CASSQAYRDRGNYGYTF
TRBJ1-6 | TRBD1 | . | TRBV5-1 | TGCGCCAGCAGCTTGGGCCCCCCGGGACAGCACAATTCACCCCTCCACTTT | CASSLGPPGQHNSPLHF
TRBJ2-7 | TRBD1 | once | TRBV5-1 | TGCGCCAGCAGCTTGGGCCCCTCCCTGGGGCAGGGGGCGAAAGGACCTCACGAGCAGTACTTC | CASSLGPSLGQGAKGPHEQYF
TRBJ1-5 | . | . | TRBV19 | TGTGCCAGTAGTCTCTCGGGGCCGGGGGATCAGCCCCAGCATTTT | CASSLSGPGDQPQHF
TRBJ2-1 | TRBD2 | . | TRBV6-6 | TGTGCCAGCCACTGGAGGGGAGGGAACAATGAGCAGTTCTTC | CASHWRGGNNEQFF
TRBJ1-2 | . | . | TRBV9 | TGTGCCAGCAGCGTAGGGGCGGGGGGCTACACCTTC | CASSVGAGGYTF
TRBJ2-5 | . | . | TRBV6-5 | TGTGCCAGCGCATATCGGATCGGGGAGACCCAGTACTTC | CASAYRIGETQYF
TRBJ1-1 | . | . | TRBV7-9 | TGTGCCAGCAGCTTTGACAGTCCAAACACTGAAGCTTTCTTT | CASSFDSPNTEAFF
TRBJ2-1 | TRBD2 | . | TRBV19 | TGTGCCAGTACCTTAGGACTAGCGGACCACAATGAGCAGTTCTTC | CASTLGLADHNEQFF
TRBJ2-1 | TRBD1 | . | TRBV27 | TGTGCCAGCAGTCGAGCGACAGGGTCAAACAATGAGCAGTTCTTC | CASSRATGSNNEQFF
TRBJ1-1 | . | few | TRBV7-9 | TGTTCCAGCAGCTTACCCCAGGGCTTAGGGGCTTTCTTT | CSSSLPQGLGAFF
TRBJ1-1 | TRBD1 | . | TRBV6-1 | TGTGCCAGCAGTGCCGGGACAGGGATGAACACTGAAGCTTTCTTT | CASSAGTGMNTEAFF
TRBJ2-2 | TRBD2 | . | TRBV28 | TGTGCCGGCTCCGGGGGGGGAGGGGGGCCCGGTGGCCGGTGGTTGCCCGGGGAGCTGTTTTTT | CAGSGGGGGPGGRWLPGELFF
TRBJ1-2 | TRBD1 | . | TRBV5-6 | TGTGCCAGCACCCTCGGGACAGGGACCTATGGCTACACCTTC | CASTLGTGTYGYTF
TRBJ1-5 | . | . | TRBV29-1 | TGCAGCGTTGGGGACTGGGGACAGCCCCAGCATTTT | CSVGDWGQPQHF
TRBJ1-1 | . | . | TRBV11-1 | TGTGCCAGCAGCTTACTGACACAAGGGAACACTGAAGCTTTCTTT | CASSLLTQGNTEAFF
TRBJ2-5 | . | . | TRBV5-5 | TGTGCCAGCAGCCCCGACACAATACAAGAGACCCAGTACTTC | CASSPDTIQETQYF
TRBJ2-1 | . | . | TRBV19 | TGTGCCAGTAGTCGACACGGGCGGGGTAGCTCCTACAATGAGCAGTTCTTC | CASSRHGRGSSYNEQFF